This T cell receptor beta chain came from a study of blood T cell repertoires in COVID-19. Study at large: The study drew acute and convalescent COVID-19 samples from the United States, Italy and Spain. Nucleic acid was either cDNA or gDNA, and it came from T cells, B-cell-depleted T cells, or PBMCs.

In the authors' methods: Scientists estimated how many nucleated cells there were by amplifying reference gene primers. The protocol was immunoSEQ multiplex PCR, while the TCRdb copy is restricted to in-frame clones and leaves out a portion. V and J calls and clone size are copied from that table; D and trimming were computed from the DNA. In the table there are roughly 300,000 clones, 88% of which are singletons. The germline gives CDR1 SGHRS, CDR2 YFSETQ. V lost 6 bases, J lost 2 bases, and 16 bases lay in between. The CDR3 has 15 residues. The sequence was obtained from a man aged 18 to 30 with active or convalescent COVID-19. Sequencing input: peripheral blood. This chain joins TRBV5-1 and TRBJ2-3; D is uncertain. In DNA, the CDR3 is TGCGCCAGCACCCAAGAGGCAGCCTTCACAGATACGCAGTATTTT. Protein sequence: CASTQEAAFTDTQYF.